This T cell receptor beta chain was recovered during a study of OX40 agonist ivuxolimab in advanced cancers. On the study more broadly: Ivuxolimab is a fully human IgG2 antibody that activates OX40 (CD134). Points from the study as a whole: Average numbers of expanded clones were greater in CD8+ T cells than in CD4+. Both CD4+ and CD8+ T cell populations in blood had undergone clonal expansion by week 6 at 0.1 to 3.0 mg/kg.

TCRdb keeps only in-frame clones here, not all; method: immunoSEQ multiplex PCR. The sample includes some 64,000 clones, about four fifths of them seen just once. Concerning this clone itself: Its antigen is still unknown.

CDR3 length equals 14 residues. The germline CDR1 and CDR2 sequences are SGHRS and YFSETQ. Trimming removed 4 bases at V and 1 base at J, with 10 bases between. V usage is TRBV5-1 and J usage is TRBJ2-3; a possible D gene is TRBD2 (6 bases). The sequence derives from an adult with an advanced solid tumor such as melanoma, head and neck, liver or kidney cancer. The starting material was CD4+ or CD8+ T cells sorted from blood, obtained in a trial of the OX40 agonist ivuxolimab. The CDR3, as DNA: TGCGCCAGCAGCCCGGGACTCCGCACAGATACGCAGTATTTT. Its protein is CASSPGLRTDTQYF.